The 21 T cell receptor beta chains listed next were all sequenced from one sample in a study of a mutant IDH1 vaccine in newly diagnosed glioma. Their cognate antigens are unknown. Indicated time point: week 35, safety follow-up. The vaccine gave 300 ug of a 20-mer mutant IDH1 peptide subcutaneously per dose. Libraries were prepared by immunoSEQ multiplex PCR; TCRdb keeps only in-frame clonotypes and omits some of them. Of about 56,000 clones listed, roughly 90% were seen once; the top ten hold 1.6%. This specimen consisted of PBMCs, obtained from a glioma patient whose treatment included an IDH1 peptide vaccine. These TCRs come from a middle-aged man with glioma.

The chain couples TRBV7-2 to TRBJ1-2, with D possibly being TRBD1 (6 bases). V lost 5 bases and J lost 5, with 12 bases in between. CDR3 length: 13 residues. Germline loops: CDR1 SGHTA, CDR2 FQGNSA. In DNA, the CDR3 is TGTGCCAGCAGCCCCCGACAGGTGTATGGCTACACCTTC. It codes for CASSPRQVYGYTF.

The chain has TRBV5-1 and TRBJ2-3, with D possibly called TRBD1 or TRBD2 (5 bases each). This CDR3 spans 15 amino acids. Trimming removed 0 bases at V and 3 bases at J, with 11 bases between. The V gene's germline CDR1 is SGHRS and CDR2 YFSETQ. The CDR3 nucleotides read TGCGCCAGCAGCTTGGTGGGGGTTAGTACAGATACGCAGTATTTT. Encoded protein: CASSLVGVSTDTQYF.

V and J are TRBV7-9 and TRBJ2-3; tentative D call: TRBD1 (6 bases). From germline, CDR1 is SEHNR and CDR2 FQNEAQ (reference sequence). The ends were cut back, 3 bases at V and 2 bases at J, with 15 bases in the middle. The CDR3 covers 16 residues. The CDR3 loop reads CASSFGRDIYTDTQYF. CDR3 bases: TGTGCCAGCAGCTTTGGAAGGGACATCTACACAGATACGCAGTATTTT. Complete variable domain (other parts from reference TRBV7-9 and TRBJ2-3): DTGVSQNPRHKITKRGQNVTFRCDPISEHNRLYWYRQTLGQGPEFLTYFQNEAQLEKSRLLSDRFSAERPKGSFSTLEIQRTEQGDSAMYLCASSFGRDIYTDTQYFGPGTRLTVL.

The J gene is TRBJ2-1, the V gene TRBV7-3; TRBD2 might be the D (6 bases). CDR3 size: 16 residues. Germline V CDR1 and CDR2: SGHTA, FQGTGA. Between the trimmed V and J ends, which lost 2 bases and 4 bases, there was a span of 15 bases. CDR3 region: CASSLGGGEVYNEQFF. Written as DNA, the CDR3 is TGTGCCAGCAGCTTAGGGGGAGGTGAGGTTTACAATGAGCAGTTCTTC.

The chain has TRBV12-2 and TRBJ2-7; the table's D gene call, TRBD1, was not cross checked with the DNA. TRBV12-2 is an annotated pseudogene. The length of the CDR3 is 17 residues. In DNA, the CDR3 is TGTGCAAGTCGCTTAGCGGACAGGGTAAGAGGGAAATACGAGCAGTACTTC. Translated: CASRLADRVRGKYEQYF.

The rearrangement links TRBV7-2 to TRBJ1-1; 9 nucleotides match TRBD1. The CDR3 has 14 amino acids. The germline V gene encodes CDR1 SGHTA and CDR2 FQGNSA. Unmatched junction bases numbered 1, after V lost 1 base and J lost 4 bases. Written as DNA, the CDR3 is TGTGCCAGCAGCTTAGGGACAGGGGCCACTGAAGCTTTCTTT. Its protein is CASSLGTGATEAFF.

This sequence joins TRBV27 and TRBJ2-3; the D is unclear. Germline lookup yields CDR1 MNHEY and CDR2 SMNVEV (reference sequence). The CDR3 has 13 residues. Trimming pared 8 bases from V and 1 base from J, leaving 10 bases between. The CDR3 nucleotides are TGTGCCAGCGCAGTCTGGGGCACAGATACGCAGTATTTT. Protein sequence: CASAVWGTDTQYF.

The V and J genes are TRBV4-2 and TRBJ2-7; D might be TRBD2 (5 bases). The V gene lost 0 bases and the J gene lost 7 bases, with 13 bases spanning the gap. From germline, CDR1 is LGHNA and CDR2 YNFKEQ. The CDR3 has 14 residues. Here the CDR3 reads CASSQEGRTGEQYF. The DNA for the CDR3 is TGTGCCAGCAGCCAAGAGGGCAGGACGGGGGAGCAGTACTTC.

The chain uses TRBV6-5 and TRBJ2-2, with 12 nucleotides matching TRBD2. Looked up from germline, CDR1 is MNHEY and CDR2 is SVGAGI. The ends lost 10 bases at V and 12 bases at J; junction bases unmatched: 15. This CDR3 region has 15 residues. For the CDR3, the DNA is TGTGCCACGACCAAGACTAGCGGGAGTAGTAAGAAGCTGTTTTTT. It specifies CATTKTSGSSKKLFF.

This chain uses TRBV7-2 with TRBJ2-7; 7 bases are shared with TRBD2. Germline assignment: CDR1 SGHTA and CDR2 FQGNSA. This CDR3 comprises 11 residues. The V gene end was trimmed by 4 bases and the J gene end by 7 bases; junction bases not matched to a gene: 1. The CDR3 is CASSSGGEQYF. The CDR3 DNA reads TGTGCCAGCAGCTCCGGGGGGGAGCAGTACTTC.

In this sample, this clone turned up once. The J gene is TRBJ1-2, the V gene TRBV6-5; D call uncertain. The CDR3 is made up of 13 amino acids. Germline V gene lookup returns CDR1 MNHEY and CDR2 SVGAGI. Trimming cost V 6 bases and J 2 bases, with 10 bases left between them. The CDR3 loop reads CASRAYSNYGYTF. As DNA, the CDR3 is TGTGCCAGCAGAGCTTATTCCAACTATGGCTACACCTTC.

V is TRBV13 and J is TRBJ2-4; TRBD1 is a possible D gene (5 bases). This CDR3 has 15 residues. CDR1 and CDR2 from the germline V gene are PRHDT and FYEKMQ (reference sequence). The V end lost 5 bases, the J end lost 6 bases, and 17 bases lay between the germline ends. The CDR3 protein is CASSLRLGQRNIQYF. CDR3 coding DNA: TGTGCCAGCAGCCTCCGGTTGGGGCAGAGAAACATTCAGTACTTC. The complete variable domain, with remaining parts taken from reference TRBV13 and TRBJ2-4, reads AAGVIQSPRHLIKEKRETATLKCYPIPRHDTVYWYQQGPGQDPQFLISFYEKMQSDKGSIPDRFSAQQFSDYHSELNMSSLELGDSALYFCASSLRLGQRNIQYFGAGTRLSVL.

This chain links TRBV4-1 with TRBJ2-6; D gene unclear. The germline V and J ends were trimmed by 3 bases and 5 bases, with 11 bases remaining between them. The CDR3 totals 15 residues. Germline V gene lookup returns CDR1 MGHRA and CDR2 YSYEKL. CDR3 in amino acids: CASSQLREWANVLTF. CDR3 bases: TGCGCCAGCAGCCAGTTGCGTGAGTGGGCCAACGTCCTGACTTTC.

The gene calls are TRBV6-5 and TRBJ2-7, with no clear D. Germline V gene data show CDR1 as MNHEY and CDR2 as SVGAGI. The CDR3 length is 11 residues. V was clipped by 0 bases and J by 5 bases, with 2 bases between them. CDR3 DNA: TGTGCCAGCAGTTACTCGAACGAGCAGTACTTC. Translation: CASSYSNEQYF.

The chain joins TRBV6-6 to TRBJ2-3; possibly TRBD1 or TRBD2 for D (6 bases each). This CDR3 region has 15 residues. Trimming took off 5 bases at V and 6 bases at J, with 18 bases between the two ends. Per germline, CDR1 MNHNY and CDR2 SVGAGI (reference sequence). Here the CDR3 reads CASSLGGGVLDTQYF. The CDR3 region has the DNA TGTGCCAGCAGTCTGGGGGGCGGGGTCCTCGATACGCAGTATTTT.

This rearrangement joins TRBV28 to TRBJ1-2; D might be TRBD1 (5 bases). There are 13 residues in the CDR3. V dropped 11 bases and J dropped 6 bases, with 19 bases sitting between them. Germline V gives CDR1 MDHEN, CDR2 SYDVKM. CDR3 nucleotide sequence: TGTGCCGGCTCCAGGGTTCGGGTCGATGGCTACACCTTC. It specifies CAGSRVRVDGYTF.

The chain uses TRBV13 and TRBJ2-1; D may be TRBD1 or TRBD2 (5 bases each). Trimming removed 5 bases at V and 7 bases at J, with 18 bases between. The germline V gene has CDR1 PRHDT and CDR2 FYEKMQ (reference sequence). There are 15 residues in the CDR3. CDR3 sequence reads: CASSPRDGEFNEQFF. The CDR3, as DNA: TGTGCCAGCAGCCCCAGGGACGGTGAATTTAATGAGCAGTTCTTC.

The CDR3 DNA reads as TGTGCCAGCAGCGTAGGGACTAGCGAGGGTCAAGAGACCCAGTACTTC. This translates into CASSVGTSEGQETQYF. The chain links TRBV9 to TRBJ2-5, with 9 positions matching TRBD2. Germline V gives CDR1 SGDLS, CDR2 YYNGEE. The length of the CDR3 is 16 residues. J was trimmed by 2 bases and V by 0 bases; bases with no gene match: 5.

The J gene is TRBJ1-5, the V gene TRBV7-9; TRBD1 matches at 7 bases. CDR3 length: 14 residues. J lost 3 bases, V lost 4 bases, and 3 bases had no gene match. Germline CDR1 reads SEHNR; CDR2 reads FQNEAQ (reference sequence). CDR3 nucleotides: TGTGCCAGCAGCTCACAGGGGTACAATCAGCCCCAGCATTTT. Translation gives CASSSQGYNQPQHF.

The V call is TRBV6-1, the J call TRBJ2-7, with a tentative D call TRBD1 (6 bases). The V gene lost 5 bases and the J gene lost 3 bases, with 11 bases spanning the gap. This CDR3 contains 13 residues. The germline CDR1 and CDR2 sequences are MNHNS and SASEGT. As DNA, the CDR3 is TGTGCCAGCAGTAAACTGGACAGCTACGAGCAGTACTTC. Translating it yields CASSKLDSYEQYF.

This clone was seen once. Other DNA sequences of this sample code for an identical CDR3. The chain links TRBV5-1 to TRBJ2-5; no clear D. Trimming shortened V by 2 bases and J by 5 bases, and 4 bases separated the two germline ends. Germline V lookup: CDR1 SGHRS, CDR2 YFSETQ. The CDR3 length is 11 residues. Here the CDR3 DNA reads TGCGCCAGCAGCTTAGTGGAGACCCAGTACTTC. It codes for CASSLVETQYF.